Listed below are T cell receptor beta chains from one sample, sequenced in a study of shared clonotypes between healthy human individuals. Sequencing used immunoSEQ multiplex PCR; TCRdb keeps in-frame clones, though not all of them. The sample carries approximately 1,000,000 clones, around 78% recorded once. Sequenced material: memory CD4+ T cells from PBMCs. The receptors originated from a man aged 18 to 29 in good health. Some clones in this sample may be carry-over from other donors' samples. Both conserved end residues are trimmed from each CDR3. The size field is filled for only some rows; it gives once, few, many or a size class.

CDR3 protein: ASSLAPGNTEAF
clone size: few
V gene: TRBV7-2

CDR3 protein: ASSKGQETQY
clone size: -
V gene: TRBV18

CDR3 protein: ASSNRGFSYEQY
clone size: -
V gene: TRBV6-5

CDR3 protein: ASSLVGRARDTQY
clone size: -
V gene: TRBV11-2

CDR3 protein: ASSFGAAGTGELF
clone size: -
V gene: TRBV28

CDR3 protein: ASSEGLAGDWGTDTQY
clone size: -
V gene: TRBV2

CDR3 protein: ASSLRNSYNEQF
clone size: -
V gene: TRBV7-3

CDR3 protein: ASSNYYEQY
clone size: -
V gene: TRBV5-6

CDR3 protein: ASSSFRRTYEQY
clone size: -
V gene: TRBV28

CDR3 protein: AISARGQNTEAF
clone size: -
V gene: TRBV10-3

CDR3 protein: ASSLGTGPYEQY
clone size: -
V gene: TRBV6-5

CDR3 protein: ASSLRGAATEAF
clone size: few
V gene: TRBV11-2

CDR3 protein: ASSQGLHYNEQF
clone size: -
V gene: TRBV7-2

CDR3 protein: AWSVGYEQY
clone size: -
V gene: TRBV30

CDR3 protein: ASSLGRWMTGGSSYNEQF
clone size: many
V gene: TRBV28

CDR3 protein: ASRGVRTGI
clone size: -
V gene: TRBV10-1

CDR3 protein: ASHRDRGPDTQY
clone size: -
V gene: TRBV2